This T cell receptor (beta chain) was profiled in a study of tumor and adjacent non-tumor tissue in lung cancer. In its sample, this clonotype ranks as medium-sized. This sample's RNA came from whole unsorted tissue. TCRbeta libraries were built with three rounds of nested PCR, modified from ARM-PCR. TCRdb called the multiplex PCR reads again in MiXCR, with one record for every CDR3 protein. Here the sample spans about 93,000 distinct CDR3 sequences, about three fifths being singletons. There are 16 residues in the CDR3. Germline loops: CDR1 SGHAT, CDR2 FQNNGV. Trimming stripped 0 bases from V and 6 bases from J, with 12 bases between.

The receptor was derived from a man in his 70s with non-small cell lung cancer. Sample: lung tumor tissue. V and J are TRBV11-2 and TRBJ1-6; a weak D match, TRBD1 (6 bases). The CDR3, as DNA: TGTGCCAGCAGCTTAGATCGACAGGAGTCTAATTCACCCCTCCACTTT. It translates to CASSLDRQESNSPLHF.